This T cell receptor beta chain was captured in a study of blood T cell repertoires in COVID-19. On the study more broadly: Samples taken during acute and convalescent COVID-19 were collected in the United States, Italy and Spain. PBMCs, B-cell-depleted T cells, or T cells were the source of the cDNA or gDNA that made up the material.

This clone showed up just a few times. There are 13 residues in the CDR3. The V gene lost 3 bases and the J gene lost 8 bases, with 14 bases spanning the gap. CDR1 SGHRS and CDR2 YFSETQ come from the germline V gene. Authors' analysis steps: The authors estimated nucleated cell counts from reference gene primer amplification. Generated by immunoSEQ multiplex PCR, the TCRdb table keeps only in-frame clones and is missing some. V, J and clone size reflect that table, while D and trimming were determined from the DNA. The repertoire has under 250,000 clones, roughly 83% of them found once; the top ten carry about 1.3%. Enrollees, about 18 to 95 years old, lived in about two dozen US areas.

This TCR was recovered from a woman between 35 and 50 years old with acute COVID-19. This chain uses TRBV5-1 with TRBJ1-2, with D tentatively TRBD1 (6 bases). Sample: PBMCs or T cells enriched from blood (not recorded which). CDR3 DNA: TGCGCCAGCAGCTGGGACACAGGGCGAGGCTACACCTTC. Residues: CASSWDTGRGYTF.